This passage covers 18 T cell receptor beta chains from one sample sequenced in a study of shared clonotypes between healthy human individuals. Sequencing was performed with immunoSEQ multiplex PCR; in TCRdb, only in-frame clones are kept and a portion is missing. The table includes about 2.3 million clones, around 90% detected once. Material: naive CD4+ T cells from PBMCs. Subset of the sample: CD45RA+ positively selected. The receptors shown here come from a man between 18 and 35 years old in good health. Some clones in this sample may be carry-over from other donors' samples.

This clone showed up just once. The J gene is TRBJ2-7, the V gene TRBV5-1; unclear D gene. Germline assignment: CDR1 SGHRS and CDR2 YFSETQ. The CDR3 is 13 amino acids. Between the trimmed V and J ends, which lost 4 bases and 2 bases, there was a span of 10 bases. The CDR3 DNA follows: TGCGCCAGCAGCCGACCACCTGCCTACGAGCAGTACTTC. It specifies CASSRPPAYEQYF.

This chain connects TRBV4-1 to TRBJ1-1; TRBD1 agrees at 11 bases. The germline V gene has CDR1 MGHRA and CDR2 YSYEKL. V gave up 0 bases and J gave up 0 bases; unmatched junction bases: 3. The CDR3 has 17 amino acids. The CDR3 loop reads CASSQEDRGPLNTEAFF. In nucleotides, the CDR3 is TGCGCCAGCAGCCAAGAGGACAGGGGGCCTTTGAACACTGAAGCTTTCTTT.

The chain couples TRBV20-1 to TRBJ1-1; D not certain. The germline CDR1 and CDR2 sequences are DFQATT and SNEGSKA (reference sequence). Trimming left V 1 base short and J 7 bases short, with 1 base between. The CDR3 consists of 9 residues. CDR3 in amino acids: CSARGEAFF. As DNA, the CDR3 is TGCAGTGCTAGAGGTGAAGCTTTCTTT.

V usage is TRBV28 and J usage is TRBJ2-7; D gene unclear. The ends were cut back, 5 bases at V and 7 bases at J, with 12 bases in the middle. Germline-derived CDR1 and CDR2 are MDHEN and SYDVKM. The CDR3 is 12 residues long. For the CDR3, the DNA is TGTGCCAGCAGTCCTCTTTTTTTTGAGCAGTACTTC. This sequence encodes CASSPLFFEQYF.

The chain links TRBV4-2 to TRBJ2-1; 15 positions match TRBD2. Germline V CDR1 and CDR2: LGHNA, YNFKEQ. The junction had 9 bases not matched to a gene; V was cut back by 0 bases and J by 3 bases. The CDR3 has 20 amino acids. In nucleotides, the CDR3 is TGTGCCAGCAGCCAAGATCCGGGGACTAGCGGGAGGTTACTCTACAATGAGCAGTTCTTC. Protein sequence: CASSQDPGTSGRLLYNEQFF.

The chain is built from TRBV4-3 and TRBJ2-3; D is undetermined. The CDR3 sequence is 14 residues long. Trimming pared 0 bases from V and 0 bases from J, leaving 4 bases between. CDR1 and CDR2 (germline): LGHNA, YSLEER. The CDR3 loop is CASSQDHSTDTQYF. The CDR3 region has the DNA TGCGCCAGCAGCCAAGACCACAGCACAGATACGCAGTATTTT.

DNA of the CDR3: TGTGCCAGCAGCTCCGGCAGCGGCGAGCAGTACTTC. Amino acids: CASSSGSGEQYF. The chain carries TRBV7-2 and TRBJ2-7; possible D gene TRBD2, 5 bases. V lost 4 bases and J lost 6, with 10 bases in between. CDR3 length: 12 residues. Germline V gene lookup returns CDR1 SGHTA and CDR2 FQGNSA.

The J gene is TRBJ2-2, the V gene TRBV7-9; 14 positions agree with TRBD2. Germline trimming cut 5 bases from V and 6 bases from J; bases unmatched to any gene: 8. Germline CDR1 and CDR2: SEHNR and FQNEAQ (reference sequence). CDR3 size: 17 residues. The CDR3 DNA reads TGTGCCAGCAGCCCCCAGGGACTAGCGGGAGTGGCCGGGGAGCTGTTTTTT. This encodes CASSPQGLAGVAGELFF.

The rearrangement uses TRBV7-2 and TRBJ2-6; unclear D gene. Germline CDR1 SGHTA, CDR2 FQGNSA. The CDR3 is 17 amino acids. Trimming left V 4 bases short and J 0 bases short, with 13 bases between. CDR3 region: CASSSRGPGSGANVLTF. As DNA, the CDR3 is TGTGCCAGCAGCTCCCGAGGACCCGGCTCTGGGGCCAACGTCCTGACTTTC.

This chain uses TRBV27 with TRBJ1-5; D is undetermined. The CDR3 totals 13 residues. The V end lost 3 bases, the J end lost 0 bases, and 3 bases lay between the germline ends. Per the germline V gene, CDR1 is MNHEY and CDR2 is SMNVEV (reference sequence). The CDR3 sequence is CASSFYSNQPQHF. DNA for the CDR3: TGTGCCAGCAGTTTCTATAGCAATCAGCCCCAGCATTTT.

The rearrangement uses TRBV2 and TRBJ1-5; D gene uncertain. The CDR3 extends over 19 amino acids. Germline V CDR1 and CDR2: SNHLY, FYNNEI. V gave up 4 bases and J gave up 2 bases, with 24 bases separating them. The CDR3 DNA is TGTGCCAGCAGTGCCCGTAGAAGCCCCTCCGGGGAACGCAATCAGCCCCAGCATTTT. Its protein product is CASSARRSPSGERNQPQHF.

This clone was seen more than once but under ten times. The CDR3 spells CASSFSRNTEAFF. Written as DNA, the CDR3 is TGTGCCAGCAGCTTTTCCCGAAACACTGAAGCTTTCTTT. The V call is TRBV11-2, the J call TRBJ1-1; D uncertain. Germline loops: CDR1 SGHAT, CDR2 FQNNGV. The CDR3 runs to 13 residues. Deletions cut 3 bases from V and 2 bases from J, with 7 bases between.

This chain links TRBV7-2 with TRBJ2-1; TRBD2 aligns across 8 bases. V was clipped by 4 bases and J by 7 bases; unmatched bases: 12. This CDR3 is 16 amino acids long. Germline values: CDR1 SGHTA, CDR2 FQGNSA. The CDR3, as DNA: TGTGCCAGCAGCTCCCAAGGACTAGCCCTTACGAATGAGCAGTTCTTC. The encoded protein is CASSSQGLALTNEQFF.

The V gene is TRBV4-1, the J gene TRBJ2-7, with D perhaps TRBD2 (6 bases). V was trimmed by 4 bases and J by 2 bases, leaving 21 bases between them. Per the germline V gene, CDR1 is MGHRA and CDR2 is YSYEKL. This CDR3 is 17 amino acids long. The DNA of the CDR3 is TGCGCCAGCAGCCCCCCCCCGTGGGGGGAGGTACCCTACGAGCAGTACTTC. It yields the protein CASSPPPWGEVPYEQYF.

V gene TRBV2 combines with J gene TRBJ2-5; D ambiguous. This CDR3 has 16 amino acids. Trimming shortened V by 2 bases and J by 1 base, and 14 bases separated the two germline ends. Per the germline V gene, CDR1 is SNHLY and CDR2 is FYNNEI. CDR3: CASSEYLSGPQETQYF. The DNA for the CDR3 is TGTGCCAGCAGTGAATATCTCTCCGGCCCCCAAGAGACCCAGTACTTC.

This rearrangement joins TRBV2 to TRBJ2-7; D is unresolved. Germline V lookup: CDR1 SNHLY, CDR2 FYNNEI. The V and J ends lost 10 bases and 0 bases respectively, with 16 bases between them. CDR3 length: 14 residues. For the CDR3, the DNA is TGTGCCACCAGAGAGTCCCCTTCCTCCTACGAGCAGTACTTC. Protein sequence: CATRESPSSYEQYF.

The chain couples TRBV14 to TRBJ2-5; 7 nucleotides agree with TRBD2. The CDR3 is 16 amino acids. J gave up 2 bases and V 2 bases, and 8 bases lay outside the gene matches. Germline V gene lookup returns CDR1 SGHDN and CDR2 FVKESK. CDR3 DNA: TGTGCCAGCAGCCAAATGCGGGCTAGCGGACAAGAGACCCAGTACTTC. Its protein product is CASSQMRASGQETQYF.

The V call is TRBV5-1, the J call TRBJ2-2, with D perhaps matching TRBD1 (6 bases). The CDR3 runs 16 residues. V was cut by 3 bases and J by 2 bases, with 14 bases left in between. Germline values: CDR1 SGHRS, CDR2 YFSETQ. This CDR3 reads CASSSSGAINTGELFF. The CDR3 DNA reads as TGCGCCAGCAGCTCATCAGGGGCGATTAACACCGGGGAGCTGTTTTTT.